Each of the 10 T cell receptor beta chains below was sequenced from the same sample in a study of a mutant IDH1 vaccine in newly diagnosed glioma. Here immunoSEQ multiplex PCR was the method, and the copy in TCRdb shows in-frame clones only, minus some. The sample has tens of thousands of clones, roughly nine tenths seen once. As for time point: week 5, during vaccination. Mutant IDH1 20-mer peptide, at 300 ug, made up each vaccine dose, with topical imiquimod. No antigen is known for these receptors. The input for sequencing was PBMCs, taken from a glioma patient whose treatment included an IDH1 peptide vaccine. These receptors were obtained from a woman aged 45-60 years with glioma.

The chain employs TRBV28 and TRBJ1-5; D is possibly TRBD1 (6 bases). Germline V gene sequence: CDR1 MDHEN, CDR2 SYDVKM. This CDR3 contains 17 residues. Trimming removed 6 bases from V and 3 bases from J, with 21 bases in between. The DNA for the CDR3 is TGTGCCAGCAGACGTAGCTTCATACGGGACATCAATCAGCCCCAGCATTTT. This gives the protein CASRRSFIRDINQPQHF.

The chain joins TRBV30 to TRBJ1-5; D gene ambiguous. The CDR3 runs 13 residues. V was trimmed by 0 bases and J by 6 bases, leaving 9 bases between them. Germline CDR1 and CDR2: GTSNPN and SVGIG (reference sequence). CDR3 DNA sequence: TGTGCCTGGAGTGTACCAGGAGGTCAGCCCCAGCATTTT. The encoded protein is CAWSVPGGQPQHF.

The rearrangement uses TRBV25-1 and TRBJ2-7; D not certain. V lost 2 bases, J lost 6 bases, and 5 bases lay in between. Per the germline V gene, CDR1 is MGHDK and CDR2 is SYGVNS. The CDR3 contains 11 residues. In DNA, the CDR3 is TGTGCCAGCAGTGAAGGGCCCGAGCAGTACTTC. Translating it yields CASSEGPEQYF.

The genes are TRBV4-2 and TRBJ2-7, with 8 bases fitting TRBD1. CDR1 is LGHNA and CDR2 is YNFKEQ in the germline V gene. J lost 0 bases, V lost 5 bases, and 3 bases had no gene match. The CDR3 runs to 14 residues. The CDR3 DNA reads as TGTGCCAGCAGCGAGGGACAGGACTCCTACGAGCAGTACTTC. Amino acid sequence: CASSEGQDSYEQYF.

Turning to this clone: The same CDR3 can be traced to other DNA sequences in this sample. The chain has TRBV18 and TRBJ1-2; tentatively, D is TRBD1 (5 bases). Trimming cost V 3 bases and J 5 bases, with 22 bases left between them. In germline, CDR1 is KGHSH, CDR2 LQKENI. This CDR3 has 17 amino acids. Written as DNA, the CDR3 is TGTGCCAGCTCACCGGGCGGGGGGACCCCAGGAGGATATGGCTACACCTTC. Amino acids: CASSPGGGTPGGYGYTF.

This chain uses TRBV5-1 with TRBJ1-4; D possibly corresponds to TRBD1 (6 bases). The germline V and J ends were trimmed by 4 bases and 0 bases, with 13 bases remaining between them. CDR3 length: 16 residues. Germline V gives CDR1 SGHRS, CDR2 YFSETQ. CDR3 coding DNA: TGCGCCAGCAGCGCCGCTCCAGGGGCAACTAATGAAAAACTGTTTTTT. Translation gives CASSAAPGATNEKLFF.

The rearrangement joins TRBV5-4 to TRBJ2-7; TRBD1 agrees at 8 bases. With V trimmed by 2 bases and J by 2 bases, 3 bases remained unmatched. This CDR3 comprises 14 residues. Germline CDR1 is SGHNT and CDR2 is YYREEE (reference sequence). The CDR3 reads CASSLETGAYEQYF. CDR3 bases: TGTGCCAGCAGCTTAGAGACAGGGGCCTACGAGCAGTACTTC.

The genes are TRBV28 and TRBJ2-7; D may correspond to TRBD1 or TRBD2 (5 bases each). This CDR3 has 15 amino acids. Trimming left V 2 bases short and J 3 bases short, with 14 bases between. Germline CDR1 and CDR2: MDHEN and SYDVKM. CDR3 bases: TGTGCCAGCAGTTTAATTTGGGGGATAGGCTACGAGCAGTACTTC. This encodes CASSLIWGIGYEQYF.

J is TRBJ2-5 and V is TRBV5-4; tentative D call: TRBD1 (5 bases). Germline V gene lookup returns CDR1 SGHNT and CDR2 YYREEE (reference sequence). Trimming removed 1 base from V and 4 bases from J, with 8 bases in between. CDR3 length: 13 residues. CDR3 sequence reads: CASSLTGAETQYF. For the CDR3, the DNA is TGTGCCAGCAGCTTGACAGGAGCAGAGACCCAGTACTTC.

The chain carries TRBV7-2 and TRBJ2-1; the match to TRBD2 covers 9 bases. In germline, CDR1 is SGHTA, CDR2 FQGNSA. The CDR3 has 15 residues. Trimming took 4 bases from V and 9 from J; bases not matched to a gene: 10. The CDR3 sequence is CASSSRGGAGGEQFF. The CDR3 DNA sequence: TGTGCCAGCAGCTCGCGGGGGGGAGCGGGAGGTGAGCAGTTCTTC.